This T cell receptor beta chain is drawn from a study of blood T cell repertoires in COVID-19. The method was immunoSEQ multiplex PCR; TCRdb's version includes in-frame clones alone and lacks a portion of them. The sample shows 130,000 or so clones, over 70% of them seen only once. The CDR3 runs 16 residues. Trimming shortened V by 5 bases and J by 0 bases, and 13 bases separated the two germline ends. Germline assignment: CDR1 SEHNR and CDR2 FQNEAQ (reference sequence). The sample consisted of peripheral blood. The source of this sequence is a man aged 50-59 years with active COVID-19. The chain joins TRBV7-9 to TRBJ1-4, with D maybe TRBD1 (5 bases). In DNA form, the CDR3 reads TGTGCCAGCAGCCAGAAACAGGTTGCAACTAATGAAAAACTGTTTTTT. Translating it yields CASSQKQVATNEKLFF.